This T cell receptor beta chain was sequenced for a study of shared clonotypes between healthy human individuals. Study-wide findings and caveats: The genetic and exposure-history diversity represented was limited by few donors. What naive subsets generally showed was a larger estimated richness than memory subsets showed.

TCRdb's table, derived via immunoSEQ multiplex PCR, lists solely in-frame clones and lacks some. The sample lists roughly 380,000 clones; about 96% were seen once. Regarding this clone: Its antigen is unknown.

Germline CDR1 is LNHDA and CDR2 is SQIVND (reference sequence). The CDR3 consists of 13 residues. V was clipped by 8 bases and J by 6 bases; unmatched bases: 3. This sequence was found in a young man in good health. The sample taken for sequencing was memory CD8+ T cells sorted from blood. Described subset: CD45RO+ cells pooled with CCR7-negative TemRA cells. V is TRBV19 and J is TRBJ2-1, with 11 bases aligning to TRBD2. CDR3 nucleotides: TGTGCCAGTCGACTAGCGGGGAGCAATGAGCAGTTCTTC. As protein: CASRLAGSNEQFF.